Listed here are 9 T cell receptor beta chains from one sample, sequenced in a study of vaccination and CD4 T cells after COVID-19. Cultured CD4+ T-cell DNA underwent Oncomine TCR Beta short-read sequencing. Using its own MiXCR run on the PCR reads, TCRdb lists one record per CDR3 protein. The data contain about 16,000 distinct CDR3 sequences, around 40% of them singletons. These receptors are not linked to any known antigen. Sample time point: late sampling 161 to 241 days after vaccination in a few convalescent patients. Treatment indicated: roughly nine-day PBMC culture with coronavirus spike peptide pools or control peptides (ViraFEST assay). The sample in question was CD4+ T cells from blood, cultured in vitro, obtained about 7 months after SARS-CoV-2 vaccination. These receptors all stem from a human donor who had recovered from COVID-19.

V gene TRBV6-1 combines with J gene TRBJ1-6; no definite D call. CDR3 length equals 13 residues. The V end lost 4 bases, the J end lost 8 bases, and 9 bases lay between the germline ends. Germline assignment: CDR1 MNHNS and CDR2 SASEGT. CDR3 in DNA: TGTGCCAGCAGTGCCACAGCCGATTCACCCCTCCACTTT. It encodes CASSATADSPLHF.

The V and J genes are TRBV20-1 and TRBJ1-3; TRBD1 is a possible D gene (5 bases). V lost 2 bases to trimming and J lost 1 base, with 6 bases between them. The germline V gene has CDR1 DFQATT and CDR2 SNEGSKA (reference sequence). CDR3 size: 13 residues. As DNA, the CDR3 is TGCAGTGCTAGACAGGGATCTGGAAACACCATATATTTT. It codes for CSARQGSGNTIYF.

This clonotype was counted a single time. In DNA form, the CDR3 reads TGTGCCAGCAGCACCGGACTAGCGGGGGGTAGCACAGATACGCAGTATTTT. It is translated as CASSTGLAGGSTDTQYF. The V gene is TRBV5-8, the J gene TRBJ2-3; 14 bases are a match to TRBD2. This CDR3 has 17 residues. Germline trimming cut 4 bases from V and 0 bases from J; bases unmatched to any gene: 4. CDR1 is SGHTS, CDR2 YDEGEE, per germline.

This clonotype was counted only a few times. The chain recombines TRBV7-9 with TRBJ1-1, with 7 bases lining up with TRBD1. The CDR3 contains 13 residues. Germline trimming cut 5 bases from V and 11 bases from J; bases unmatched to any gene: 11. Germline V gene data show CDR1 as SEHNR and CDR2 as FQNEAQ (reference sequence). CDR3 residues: CASSHRTGLWAFF. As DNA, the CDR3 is TGTGCCAGCAGCCACCGGACAGGTCTTTGGGCTTTCTTT.

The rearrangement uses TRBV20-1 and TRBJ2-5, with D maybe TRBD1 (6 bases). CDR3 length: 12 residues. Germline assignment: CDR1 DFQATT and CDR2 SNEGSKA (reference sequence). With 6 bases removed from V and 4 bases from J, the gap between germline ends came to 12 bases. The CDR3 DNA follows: TGCAGTGCCGAGTGGGGGCCAGAGACCCAGTACTTC. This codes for CSAEWGPETQYF.

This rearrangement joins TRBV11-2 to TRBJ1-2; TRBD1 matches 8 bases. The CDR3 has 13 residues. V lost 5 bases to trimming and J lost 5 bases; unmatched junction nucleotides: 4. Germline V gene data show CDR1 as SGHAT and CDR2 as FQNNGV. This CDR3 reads CASSRGTGYGYTF. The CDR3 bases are TGTGCCAGCAGCCGAGGGACAGGATATGGCTACACCTTC. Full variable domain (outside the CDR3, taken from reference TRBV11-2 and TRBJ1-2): EAGVAQSPRYKIIEKRQSVAFWCNPISGHATLYWYQQILGQGPKLLIQFQNNGVVDDSQLPKDRFSAERLKGVDSTLKIQPAKLEDSAVYLCASSRGTGYGYTFGSGTRLTVV.

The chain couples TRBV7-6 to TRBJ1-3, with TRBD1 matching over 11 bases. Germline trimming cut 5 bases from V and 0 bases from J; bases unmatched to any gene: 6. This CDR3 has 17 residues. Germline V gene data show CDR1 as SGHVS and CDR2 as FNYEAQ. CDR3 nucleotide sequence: TGTGCCAGCAGCCCCGGACAGGGGGCTTACTCTGGAAACACCATATATTTT. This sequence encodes CASSPGQGAYSGNTIYF.

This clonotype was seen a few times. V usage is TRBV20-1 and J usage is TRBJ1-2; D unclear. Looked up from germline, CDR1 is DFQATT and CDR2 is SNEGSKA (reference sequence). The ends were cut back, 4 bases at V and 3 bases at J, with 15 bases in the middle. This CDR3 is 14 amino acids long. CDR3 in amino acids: CSATRGSDYYGYTF. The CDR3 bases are TGCAGTGCTACCCGCGGCAGTGACTACTATGGCTACACCTTC.

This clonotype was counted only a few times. The CDR3 DNA reads as TGTGCCAGTCGGTCTCCGGGACTAGCAACAGATACGCAGTATTTT. Translating gives CASRSPGLATDTQYF. The chain has TRBV19 and TRBJ2-3, with 9 bases identical to TRBD2. With V trimmed by 8 bases and J by 3 bases, 9 bases remained unmatched. This CDR3 has 15 amino acids. In germline, CDR1 is LNHDA, CDR2 SQIVND (reference sequence). Combining the CDR3 with reference TRBV19 and TRBJ2-3 gives the whole variable domain DGGITQSPKYLFRKEGQNVTLSCEQNLNHDAMYWYRQDPGQGLRLIYYSQIVNDFQKGDIAEGYSVSREKKESFPLTVTSAQKNPTAFYLCASRSPGLATDTQYFGPGTRLTVL.